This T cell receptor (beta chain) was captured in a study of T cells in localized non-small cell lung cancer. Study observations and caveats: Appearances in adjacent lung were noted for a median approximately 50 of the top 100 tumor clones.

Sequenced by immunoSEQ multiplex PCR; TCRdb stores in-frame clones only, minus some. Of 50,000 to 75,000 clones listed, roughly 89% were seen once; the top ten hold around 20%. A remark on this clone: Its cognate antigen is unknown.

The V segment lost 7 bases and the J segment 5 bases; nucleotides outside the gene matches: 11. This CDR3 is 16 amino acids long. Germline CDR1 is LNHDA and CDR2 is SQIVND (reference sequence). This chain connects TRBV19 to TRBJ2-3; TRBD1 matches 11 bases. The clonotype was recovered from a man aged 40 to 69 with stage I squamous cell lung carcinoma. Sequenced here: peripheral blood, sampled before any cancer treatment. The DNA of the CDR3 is TGTGCCAGTACTAGTTCCTCGGGACAGGGGGGAGATACGCAGTATTTT. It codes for CASTSSSGQGGDTQYF.